This T cell receptor beta chain was documented in a study of T cells in Graves' hyperthyroidism and ophthalmopathy. Study-wide results and limits: The blood repertoire included most of the expanded thyroid clonotypes above 0.001.

Germline V gene data show CDR1 as LGHDT and CDR2 as YNNKEL (reference sequence). The CDR3 sequence is 13 residues long. V dropped 4 bases and J dropped 4 bases, with 9 bases sitting between them. This clonotype came up many times. What it recognizes is unknown. The TCR beta CDR3 regions underwent amplification using RNA transcripts as the source. A first-round RT-PCR of the TCR CDR3 used the HTBI primer set. TCRdb re-analysed the multiplex PCR reads in MiXCR, keeping a single row per CDR3 protein. The table lists 500,000 to 600,000 distinct CDR3 sequences, just under 20% of them singletons. The chain uses TRBV3-1 and TRBJ2-3, with unresolved D. Input material: blood. This sequence originates from a middle-aged man with Graves' ophthalmopathy. The CDR3 loop is CASSPQASDTQYF. The CDR3 DNA sequence: TGTGCCAGCAGCCCCCAGGCATCAGATACGCAGTATTTT.